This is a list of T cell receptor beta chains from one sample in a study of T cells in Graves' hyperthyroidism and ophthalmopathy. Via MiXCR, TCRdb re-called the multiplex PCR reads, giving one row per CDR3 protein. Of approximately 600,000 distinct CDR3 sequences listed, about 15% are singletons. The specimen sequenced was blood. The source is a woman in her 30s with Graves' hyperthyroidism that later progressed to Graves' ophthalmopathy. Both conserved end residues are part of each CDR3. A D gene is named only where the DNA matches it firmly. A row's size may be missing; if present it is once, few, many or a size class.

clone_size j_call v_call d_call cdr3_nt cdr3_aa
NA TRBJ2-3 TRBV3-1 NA TGTGCCAGCAGCCAATCGGTCGGATCCACAGATACGCAGTATTTT CASSQSVGSTDTQYF
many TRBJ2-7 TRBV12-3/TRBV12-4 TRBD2 TGTGCCAGCAGGGGGGGGTACGAGCAGTACTTC CASRGGYEQYF
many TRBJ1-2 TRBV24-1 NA TGTGCCACCAGTGACTCGCGAGGAAGGTGGCGCGGCTACACCTTC CATSDSRGRWRGYTF
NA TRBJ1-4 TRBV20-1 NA TGCAGTGCTGGGGGCGGAAATGAAAAACTGTTTTTT CSAGGGNEKLFF
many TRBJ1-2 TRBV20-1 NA TGCAGTGCTAATTACGACTTGGCCCTGGATGGCTACACCTTC CSANYDLALDGYTF
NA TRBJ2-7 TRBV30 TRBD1 TGTGCCTTGAGACGAACAGGGGGCACTTACGAGCAGTACTTC CALRRTGGTYEQYF
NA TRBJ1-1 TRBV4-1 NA TGCGCCAGCAGAGGCCCACTCTTGAACACTGAAGCTTTCTTT CASRGPLLNTEAFF
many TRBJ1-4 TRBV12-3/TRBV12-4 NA TGTGCCAGCAGTTTGAGGCAGTCCGCTAATGAAAAACTGTTTTTT CASSLRQSANEKLFF
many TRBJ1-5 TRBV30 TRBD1 TGTGCCTGGTCAGGGGGCGATCAGCCCCAGCATTTT CAWSGGDQPQHF
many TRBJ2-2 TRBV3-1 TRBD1 TGTGCCAGCAGCCAGGACAGGGGTTGGACCGGGGAGCTGTTTTTT CASSQDRGWTGELFF
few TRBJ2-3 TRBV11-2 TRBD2 TGTGCCAGCAGCCAAGATGTCACTAGCGGAGGGGATACGCAGTATTTT CASSQDVTSGGDTQYF
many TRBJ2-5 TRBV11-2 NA TGTGCCAGCAGCCCGGACGTAGAGACCCAGTACTTC CASSPDVETQYF
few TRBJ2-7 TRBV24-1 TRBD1 TGTGCCACCAGCTCCGGGACAGGAAACTACGAGCAGTACTTC CATSSGTGNYEQYF